The clone carrying this T cell receptor beta chain was observed at least ten times. This sample was included in a study of T cells of healthy individuals. This CDR3 comprises 12 residues. The V gene's germline CDR1 is MNHEY and CDR2 SMNVEV (reference sequence). V was cut by 9 bases and J by 7 bases, with 16 bases left in between. One entry per CDR3 protein results from TCRdb running MiXCR on the 5' RACE reads. The sample includes tens of thousands of distinct CDR3 sequences, roughly 16% of them seen just once. The J gene is TRBJ2-7, the V gene TRBV27, with D maybe TRBD1 (6 bases). This sequence was found in a human donor in good health. CDR3 region: CASLNREMEQYF. The CDR3 coding sequence is TGTGCCAGTCTAAACAGGGAAATGGAGCAGTACTTC.